This is a list of T cell receptor beta chains from one sample in a study of shared clonotypes between healthy human individuals. Clones were sequenced by immunoSEQ multiplex PCR, and TCRdb holds only the in-frame ones, with some missing. This table holds approximately 2.5 million clones, approximately 90% found once. The sample comprised naive CD4+ T cells sorted from blood. These receptors all come from a man aged 18 to 35 in good health. CDR3s include the opening cysteine and the closing phenylalanine or tryptophan. A D gene is named only where the DNA matches it firmly. Clone sizes are given selectively: once, few, many, or a class where the clone is expanded.

cdr3_aa,cdr3_nt,j_call,d_call,v_call,clone_size
CASSAAGWTEAFF,TGCGCCAGCAGTGCCGCGGGCTGGACTGAAGCTTTCTTT,TRBJ1-1,.,TRBV5-1,.
CASSRNRGPKVDEQFF,TGTGCCAGCAGCCGTAACAGGGGGCCGAAAGTCGATGAGCAGTTCTTC,TRBJ2-1,TRBD1,TRBV7-9,.
CASSLEGLAGRQETQYF,TGCGCCAGCAGCTTGGAGGGACTAGCGGGACGTCAAGAGACCCAGTACTTC,TRBJ2-5,TRBD2,TRBV5-1,once
CASSAPLQPPGEAFF,TGTGCCAGCAGTGCCCCATTACAGCCCCCGGGAGAAGCTTTCTTT,TRBJ1-1,.,TRBV6-1,.
CATGQGNQPQHF,TGTGCCACGGGACAGGGCAATCAGCCCCAGCATTTT,TRBJ1-5,TRBD1,TRBV10-3,few
CASSLGTMQSNQPQHF,TGTGCCAGCAGCTTAGGTACAATGCAAAGCAATCAGCCCCAGCATTTT,TRBJ1-5,.,TRBV7-2,.
CASKATAGELFF,TGTGCCAGCAAGGCTACCGCCGGGGAGCTGTTTTTT,TRBJ2-2,.,TRBV6-5,.
CASSRTLQSEKLFF,TGTGCCAGCAGTCGGACCCTACAGTCCGAAAAACTGTTTTTT,TRBJ1-4,.,TRBV2,.
CAWSMDRGNEQYF,TGTGCCTGGAGCATGGACAGGGGGAACGAGCAGTACTTC,TRBJ2-7,TRBD1,TRBV30,.
CASSLDVNEQFF,TGTGCCAGCAGCTTAGACGTGAATGAGCAGTTCTTC,TRBJ2-1,.,TRBV7-9,.
CASSRDSDNSPLHF,TGTGCCAGCTCACGGGACAGCGATAATTCACCCCTCCACTTT,TRBJ1-6,TRBD1,TRBV18,.
CASSQVGQKGGNQPQHF,TGCGCCAGCAGCCAAGTTGGGCAGAAGGGGGGAAATCAGCCCCAGCATTTT,TRBJ1-5,.,TRBV4-1,.
CASSQDNVQPQHF,TGTGCCAGCAGCCAAGATAACGTTCAGCCCCAGCATTTT,TRBJ1-5,.,TRBV14,.
CASSIDQNTEAFF,TGTGCCAGCAGCATCGACCAGAACACTGAAGCTTTCTTT,TRBJ1-1,.,TRBV7-2,.
CASSLNTGEGRPQHF,TGTGCCAGCTCACTAAATACAGGGGAAGGTAGACCCCAGCATTTT,TRBJ1-5,TRBD1,TRBV18,.
CAWSGGLVLGTDTQYF,TGTGCCTGGAGCGGCGGACTAGTTTTGGGCACAGATACGCAGTATTTT,TRBJ2-3,TRBD2,TRBV30,.
CASSHSSVSTDTQYF,TGTGCCAGCAGCCATAGTTCAGTTAGCACAGATACGCAGTATTTT,TRBJ2-3,.,TRBV6-5,.
CASGGGDEQFF,TGTGCCAGCGGGGGTGGCGATGAGCAGTTCTTC,TRBJ2-1,.,TRBV7-9,.
CASSQDRAGGDEQYF,TGCGCCAGCAGCCAAGATCGGGCAGGGGGCGACGAGCAGTACTTC,TRBJ2-7,TRBD1,TRBV4-3,.
CASSENPVGAWGDTQYF,TGTGCCAGCAGTGAAAATCCGGTGGGGGCGTGGGGAGATACGCAGTATTTT,TRBJ2-3,.,TRBV6-1,.
CASSEFPGRGETQYF,TGTGCCAGCAGTGAATTTCCGGGGAGAGGGGAGACCCAGTACTTC,TRBJ2-5,.,TRBV25-1,.
CASSQEGLTEAFF,TGTGCCAGCAGCCAAGAGGGTTTAACTGAAGCTTTCTTT,TRBJ1-1,.,TRBV4-2,once
CASSPLGQGNQPQHF,TGTGCCAGCAGTCCCCTGGGACAGGGCAATCAGCCCCAGCATTTT,TRBJ1-5,TRBD1,TRBV27,.
CASSLPGTAVTEAFF,TGTGCCAGCAGCCTACCCGGGACAGCTGTGACGGAAGCTTTCTTT,TRBJ1-1,TRBD1,TRBV11-2,.
CASSTGQGTFEQYF,TGTGCCAGCAGCACGGGACAGGGGACTTTCGAGCAGTACTTC,TRBJ2-7,TRBD1,TRBV28,.
CATSGTGSTQPQHF,TGTGCCACGTCCGGGACAGGGTCCACTCAGCCCCAGCATTTT,TRBJ1-5,TRBD1,TRBV19,.